Each of the 20 T cell receptor beta chains below was sequenced from the same sample in a study of OX40 agonist ivuxolimab in advanced cancers. Sequencing was performed with immunoSEQ multiplex PCR; in TCRdb, only in-frame clones are kept and a portion is missing. Found here are over 65,000 clones, around 84% of them singletons; the top ten hold 6.5%. The sequenced sample was CD4+ or CD8+ T cells sorted from blood, obtained in a trial of the OX40 agonist ivuxolimab. The receptors derive from an adult with an advanced solid tumor such as melanoma, head and neck, liver or kidney cancer.

The chain recombines TRBV19 with TRBJ2-1; TRBD2 matches 7 bases. CDR3 size: 16 residues. Unmatched junction bases numbered 12, after V lost 3 bases and J lost 7 bases. In germline, CDR1 is LNHDA, CDR2 SQIVND (reference sequence). The CDR3 region is CASSIATRGGRNEQFF. CDR3 DNA sequence: TGTGCCAGTAGTATCGCCACTCGCGGGGGTAGGAATGAGCAGTTCTTC.

This clone was seen only a few times. The V gene is TRBV9, the J gene TRBJ1-4; tentative D call: TRBD1 (6 bases). Trimming stripped 3 bases from V and 5 bases from J, with 14 bases between. The germline CDR1 and CDR2 sequences are SGDLS and YYNGEE. The CDR3 sequence is 15 residues long. CDR3 nucleotide sequence: TGTGCCAGCAGCGCCCAGGACAGCCACAATGAAAAACTGTTTTTT. It codes for CASSAQDSHNEKLFF.

This clone was seen only once. CDR3 residues: CASSLPGTSSEQYF. For the CDR3, the DNA is TGTGCCAGCAGCTTACCCGGGACTAGCAGCGAGCAGTACTTC. V is TRBV7-2 and J is TRBJ2-7; the match to TRBD2 covers 9 bases. Germline assignment: CDR1 SGHTA and CDR2 FQGNSA. V was pared by 2 bases and J by 6 bases, with 5 bases of the junction left unmatched. The CDR3 has 14 amino acids.

CDR3 nucleotides: TGTGCCAGCTCATCAGGGGAGGGGATGAACACTGAAGCTTTCTTT. Translating it yields CASSSGEGMNTEAFF. This chain links TRBV18 with TRBJ1-1, with D maybe TRBD1 (6 bases). Trimming removed 5 bases at V and 0 bases at J, with 13 bases between. The CDR3 contains 15 residues. Looked up from germline, CDR1 is KGHSH and CDR2 is LQKENI.

The rearrangement links TRBV9 to TRBJ2-5, with TRBD2 identical over 7 bases. The CDR3 length is 14 residues. After removal of 0 bases from V and 7 bases from J, the junction contained 6 bases not matched to a gene. Germline loops: CDR1 SGDLS, CDR2 YYNGEE. CDR3 sequence (DNA): TGTGCCAGCAGCGTAGGGGGACTATACGGGACCCAGTACTTC. It codes for CASSVGGLYGTQYF.

CDR3 coding DNA: TGTGCCAGCGGGGTGGGGCACTCACCCCTCCACTTT. Protein sequence: CASGVGHSPLHF. The rearrangement joins TRBV27 to TRBJ1-6, with TRBD1 as a possible D gene (5 bases). V was cut by 8 bases and J by 10 bases, with 12 bases left in between. Germline lookup yields CDR1 MNHEY and CDR2 SMNVEV (reference sequence). This CDR3 has 12 amino acids.

The gene calls are TRBV10-2 and TRBJ2-5; 10 positions match TRBD2. The length of the CDR3 is 15 residues. Trimming took 7 bases from V and 3 from J; bases not matched to a gene: 8. Germline CDR1 WSHSY, CDR2 SAAADI. The CDR3 is CASKGSGGPKETQYF. The CDR3 region has the DNA TGCGCCAGCAAGGGTAGCGGGGGGCCAAAAGAGACCCAGTACTTC.

The chain links TRBV6-6 to TRBJ2-7; TRBD1 matches at 7 bases. There are 14 residues in the CDR3. Unmatched junction bases numbered 8, after V lost 4 bases and J lost 5 bases. CDR1 is MNHNY and CDR2 is SVGAGI in the germline V gene (reference sequence). The CDR3 nucleotides are TGTGCCAGCAGTTCCCAGACAGGGTTCCACGAGCAGTACTTC. This gives the protein CASSSQTGFHEQYF.

This clone was recorded only once. The chain recombines TRBV11-2 with TRBJ2-3; TRBD2 matches at 8 bases. V shed 5 bases and J 0 bases; nucleotides not matched to a gene: 1. CDR1 is SGHAT, CDR2 FQNNGV, per germline. The CDR3 is 14 amino acids. The chain's CDR3 is CASSPGGSTDTQYF. The CDR3 DNA reads TGTGCCAGCAGCCCGGGGGGGAGCACAGATACGCAGTATTTT.

V is TRBV4-1 and J is TRBJ1-3; the D is unclear. The CDR3 runs 17 residues. With 8 bases removed from V and 0 bases from J, the gap between germline ends came to 20 bases. Germline assignment: CDR1 MGHRA and CDR2 YSYEKL. The CDR3 DNA reads TGCGCCAGCGGTTCCTATCGGCAGGCGAACTCTGGAAACACCATATATTTT. Protein: CASGSYRQANSGNTIYF.

This chain links TRBV5-1 with TRBJ2-4, with a tentative D call TRBD1 (5 bases). Deletions cut 10 bases from V and 0 bases from J, with 11 bases between. CDR1 is SGHRS, CDR2 YFSETQ, per germline. The CDR3 covers 13 residues. The CDR3 here is CACTDRAKNIQYF. The CDR3 DNA reads as TGCGCCTGCACCGACAGAGCCAAAAACATTCAGTACTTC. The variable domain in full, completed from reference TRBV5-1 and TRBJ2-4, reads KAGVTQTPRYLIKTRGQQVTLSCSPISGHRSVSWYQQTPGQGLQFLFEYFSETQRNKGNFPGRFSGRQFSNSRSEMNVSTLELGDSALYLCACTDRAKNIQYFGAGTRLSVL.

J is TRBJ2-2 and V is TRBV5-1; 8 bases fit TRBD1. The trim removed 4 bases at V and 2 bases at J, leaving 4 bases unmatched. This CDR3 has 15 amino acids. The germline V gene has CDR1 SGHRS and CDR2 YFSETQ. CDR3 protein: CASSLRGLNTGELFF. For the CDR3, the DNA is TGCGCCAGCAGCCTCAGGGGGCTAAACACCGGGGAGCTGTTTTTT.

This chain uses TRBV5-5 with TRBJ2-7; D ambiguous. CDR1 and CDR2 from the germline V gene are SGHKS and YYEKEE (reference sequence). The CDR3 sequence is 11 residues long. V was clipped by 0 bases and J by 2 bases, with 0 bases between them. Here the CDR3 reads CASSLAYEQYF. The CDR3 DNA reads as TGTGCCAGCAGCTTGGCCTACGAGCAGTACTTC.

The table lists this clone with many counts. V usage is TRBV6-1 and J usage is TRBJ2-7; D is possibly TRBD1 or TRBD2 (6 bases each). CDR1 is MNHNS, CDR2 SASEGT, per germline. This CDR3 has 14 amino acids. Trimming took off 4 bases at V and 2 bases at J, with 12 bases between the two ends. Here the CDR3 reads CASSVRGRAYEQYF. The CDR3 nucleotides read TGTGCCAGCAGTGTTCGGGGGCGCGCCTACGAGCAGTACTTC.

The chain links TRBV27 to TRBJ1-4; 7 nucleotides agree with TRBD1. Germline CDR1 MNHEY, CDR2 SMNVEV (reference sequence). V gave up 2 bases and J gave up 13 bases; unmatched junction bases: 13. This CDR3 spans 15 amino acids. The CDR3 is CASSLAGTETSRLFF. DNA for the CDR3: TGTGCCAGCAGTTTAGCCGGGACAGAGACCTCCCGACTGTTTTTT.

The chain combines TRBV27 with TRBJ1-2; D possibly corresponds to TRBD1 (6 bases). V was pared by 4 bases and J by 8 bases, with 17 bases between. Germline lookup yields CDR1 MNHEY and CDR2 SMNVEV (reference sequence). The CDR3 is 14 amino acids. CDR3 DNA: TGTGCCAGCAGTTCGATCTTCTCAGGGGTCGGCTACACCTTC. Protein product: CASSSIFSGVGYTF.

The CDR3 DNA is TGCGCCAGCAGCTTGGGACTAGCGACCTACAATGAGCAGTTCTTC. Translating gives CASSLGLATYNEQFF. The V gene is TRBV5-1, the J gene TRBJ2-1; 8 bases are a match to TRBD2. Germline V gene lookup returns CDR1 SGHRS and CDR2 YFSETQ. V lost 0 bases, J lost 2 bases, and 1 base stayed unmatched. CDR3 length equals 15 residues.

The chain joins TRBV7-6 to TRBJ1-1; D remains unclear. Trimming took off 1 base at V and 3 bases at J, with 9 bases between the two ends. Germline assignment: CDR1 SGHVS and CDR2 FNYEAQ. CDR3 length: 14 residues. The CDR3 loop is CASSLVGKDTEAFF. CDR3 DNA: TGTGCCAGCAGCTTAGTAGGGAAGGACACTGAAGCTTTCTTT.

This chain joins TRBV5-4 and TRBJ1-2, with D uncertain. V lost 0 bases and J lost 0, with 9 bases in between. The CDR3 runs 15 residues. Germline CDR1 and CDR2: SGHNT and YYREEE (reference sequence). Here the CDR3 reads CASSLGLGPNYGYTF. The CDR3 DNA follows: TGTGCCAGCAGCTTGGGGTTGGGTCCTAACTATGGCTACACCTTC.

The CDR3 spells CASSPGGKQETQYF. The DNA of the CDR3 is TGTGCCAGCTCACCAGGGGGCAAACAAGAGACCCAGTACTTC. The chain employs TRBV18 and TRBJ2-5, with D maybe TRBD1 (6 bases). Deletions cut 2 bases from V and 2 bases from J, with 9 bases between. The germline CDR1 and CDR2 sequences are KGHSH and LQKENI. The CDR3 is 14 residues long. The whole variable domain, filled in from reference TRBV18 and TRBJ2-5, reads NAGVMQNPRHLVRRRGQEARLRCSPMKGHSHVYWYRQLPEEGLKFMVYLQKENIIDESGMPKERFSAEFPKEGPSILRIQQVVRGDSAAYFCASSPGGKQETQYFGPGTRLLVL.